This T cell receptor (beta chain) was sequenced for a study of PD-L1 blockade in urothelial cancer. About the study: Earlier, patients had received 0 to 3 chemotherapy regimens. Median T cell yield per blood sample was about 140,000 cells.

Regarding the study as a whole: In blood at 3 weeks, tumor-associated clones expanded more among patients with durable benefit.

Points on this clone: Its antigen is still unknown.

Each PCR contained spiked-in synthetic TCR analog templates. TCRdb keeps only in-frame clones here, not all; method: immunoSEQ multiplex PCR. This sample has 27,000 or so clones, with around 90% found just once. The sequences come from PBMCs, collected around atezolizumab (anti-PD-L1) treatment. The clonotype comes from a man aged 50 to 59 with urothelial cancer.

CDR3 sequence reads: CASSVEGAMGEKLFF. The CDR3 nucleotides are TGTGCCAGCAGCGTAGAGGGAGCGATGGGTGAAAAACTGTTTTTT. The gene calls are TRBV9 and TRBJ1-4; D ambiguous. The CDR3 covers 15 residues. Germline values: CDR1 SGDLS, CDR2 YYNGEE. V was trimmed by 0 bases and J by 7 bases, leaving 13 bases between them. The full variable domain, with the rest looked up from reference TRBV9 and TRBJ1-4, is DSGVTQTPKHLITATGQRVTLRCSPRSGDLSVYWYQQSLDQGLQFLIQYYNGEERAKGNILERFSAQQFPDLHSELNLSSLELGDSALYFCASSVEGAMGEKLFFGSGTQLSVL.